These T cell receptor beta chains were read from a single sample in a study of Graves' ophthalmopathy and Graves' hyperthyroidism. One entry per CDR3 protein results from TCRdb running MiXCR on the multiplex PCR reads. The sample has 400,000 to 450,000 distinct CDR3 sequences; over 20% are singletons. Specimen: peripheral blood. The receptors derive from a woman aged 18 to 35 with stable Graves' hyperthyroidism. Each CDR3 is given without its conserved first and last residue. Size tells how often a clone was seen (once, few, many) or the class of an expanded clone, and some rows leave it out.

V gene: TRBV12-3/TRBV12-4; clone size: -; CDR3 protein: ASSGRRSSEAF
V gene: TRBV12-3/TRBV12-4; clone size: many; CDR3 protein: ASSFAPTGQGHYGYT
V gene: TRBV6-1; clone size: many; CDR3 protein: ASSVGTAQTQETQY
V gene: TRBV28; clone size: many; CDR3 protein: ASSFALYRVGGGYT
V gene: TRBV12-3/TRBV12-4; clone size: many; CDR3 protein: ASTIGTGGYLQPQH
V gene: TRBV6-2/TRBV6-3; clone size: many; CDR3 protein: ASRPTGDYEQY
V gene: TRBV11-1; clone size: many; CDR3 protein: ASSPIRGRRNTEAF
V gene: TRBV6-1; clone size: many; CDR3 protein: ASSRESPFSYNEQF
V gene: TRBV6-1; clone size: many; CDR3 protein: ASSLGWEPYEQY
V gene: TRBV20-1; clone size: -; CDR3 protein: SASVAGGSAEQY
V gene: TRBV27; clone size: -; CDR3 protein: ASSRGTAGGTEWTQY
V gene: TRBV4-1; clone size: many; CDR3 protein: ASSQGRTVQETQY
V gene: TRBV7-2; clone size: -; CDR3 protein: ASSLASGRTGELF
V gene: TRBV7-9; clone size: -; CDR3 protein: ASSVTTVGLAGYT
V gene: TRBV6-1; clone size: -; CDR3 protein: ASSEWYGQDKGYT
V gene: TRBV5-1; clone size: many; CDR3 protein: ASSLVGIHGYT
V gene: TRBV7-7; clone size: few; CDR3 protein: ASSLEAGENTGELF
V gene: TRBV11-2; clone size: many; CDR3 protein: ASSSYRDSSGNTIY
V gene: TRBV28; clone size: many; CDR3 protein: ASTRRGGYGYT
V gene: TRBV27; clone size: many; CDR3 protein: ASSPRPRNSGANVLT
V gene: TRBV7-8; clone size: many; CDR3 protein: ASSSYQGIAGANVLT
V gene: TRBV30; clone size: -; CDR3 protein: ASGDRGPGNTIY
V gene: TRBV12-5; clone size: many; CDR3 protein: ASGSWVWGGSKFAGELF
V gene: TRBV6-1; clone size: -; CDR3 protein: ASKPGQGSETQY
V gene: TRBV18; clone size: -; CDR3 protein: ASSRTVNWDYGETQY
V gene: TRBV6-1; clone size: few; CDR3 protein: ASKTRSFTYEQY
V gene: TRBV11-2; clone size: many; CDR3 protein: ASRGLERAETGELF
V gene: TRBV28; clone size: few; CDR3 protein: ASSLLGGNTGELF